Below, 10 T cell receptor beta chains from the same sample are listed, as sequenced in a study of cytomegalovirus exposure and HLA in healthy donors (TCRdb year 2017). Library preparation employed the immunoSEQ multiplex PCR assay. A mixture of 60 forward primers for TCR Vbeta segments and 13 reverse primers for TCR Jbeta segments was used in the multiplex PCR. In TCRdb, the immuneACCESS table is reduced to in-frame sequences with V and J assigned. These tables do not hold every clone; where another copy was compared, an unresolved V gene accounts for under half, and the others remain unexplained. This sample holds 120,000 or so clones; about 79% were observed only once. The ten largest clonotypes hold 3.3% of the sample. The sample taken for sequencing was PBMCs. These TCRs come from a woman in her fifties or sixties in good health and CMV-seronegative.

The chain combines TRBV4-2 with TRBJ2-2; D gene uncertain. This CDR3 spans 14 amino acids. V lost 1 base and J 9 bases, leaving 12 bases between the germline ends. Germline V CDR1 and CDR2: LGHNA, YNFKEQ. CDR3 protein: CASSQGSMNRELFF. CDR3 DNA sequence: TGTGCCAGCAGCCAAGGTTCTATGAACCGGGAGCTGTTTTTT.

With respect to this clone: An end of the junction does not agree with germline; a read error may underlie this. The chain couples TRBV7-9 to TRBJ2-2, with D uncertain. In germline, CDR1 is SEHNR, CDR2 FQNEAQ (reference sequence). This CDR3 is 12 amino acids long. The CDR3 here is CSSSFAGGELFF. The CDR3 nucleotides read TGTTCCAGCAGCTTTGCAGGAGGGGAGCTGTTTTTT. The variable domain in full, with the rest retrieved from reference TRBV7-9 and TRBJ2-2, is DTGVSQNPRHKITKRGQNVTFRCDPISEHNRLYWYRQTLGQGPEFLTYFQNEAQLEKSRLLSDRFSAERPKGSFSTLEIQRTEQGDSAMYLCSSSFAGGELFFGEGSRLTVL.

The chain combines TRBV28 with TRBJ1-3; 7 positions match TRBD1. J was trimmed by 3 bases and V by 3 bases; bases with no gene match: 8. Germline V gene lookup returns CDR1 MDHEN and CDR2 SYDVKM. The CDR3 loop spans 16 amino acids. In DNA, the CDR3 is TGTGCCAGCAGTTTGCCGGCAGGGGGACTTGGAAACACCATATATTTT. Translation gives CASSLPAGGLGNTIYF.

This chain joins TRBV5-1 and TRBJ2-3; weak D call: TRBD2 (5 bases). With 0 bases removed from V and 3 bases from J, the gap between germline ends came to 11 bases. CDR1 and CDR2 (germline): SGHRS, YFSETQ. This CDR3 is 15 amino acids long. The CDR3 sequence is CASSLGPSRTDTQYF. The CDR3, as DNA: TGCGCCAGCAGCTTGGGGCCTAGCAGAACAGATACGCAGTATTTT.

The table lists this clone with a count of one. V gene TRBV9 combines with J gene TRBJ2-5, with 11 bases identical to TRBD2. CDR1 is SGDLS, CDR2 YYNGEE, per germline. The CDR3 contains 16 residues. V was clipped by 0 bases and J by 0 bases; unmatched bases: 1. The CDR3 DNA reads TGTGCCAGCAGCGTAGCTAGCGGGGGGAACCAAGAGACCCAGTACTTC. As protein: CASSVASGGNQETQYF.

This clone occurred a few times. The rearrangement links TRBV30 to TRBJ2-7; TRBD2 matches at 12 bases. V lost 6 bases and J lost 0; bases outside the gene matches: 3. The CDR3 runs to 14 residues. Looked up from germline, CDR1 is GTSNPN and CDR2 is SVGIG (reference sequence). In DNA form, the CDR3 reads TGTGCCTGCCTAGCGGGAGGGAGCTCCTACGAGCAGTACTTC. Its translation: CACLAGGSSYEQYF.

This clone was counted between two and nine times. The gene calls are TRBV28 and TRBJ2-5, with 11 bases identical to TRBD2. TRBJ2-7 explains the end of the DNA better; the J call may be wrong. Germline values: CDR1 MDHEN, CDR2 SYDVKM. This CDR3 region has 14 residues. CDR3 sequence (DNA): TGTGCCAGCAGTAACGCCGGGACTAGCGGCGAGCAGTACTTC. This translates into CASSNAGTSGEQYF.

Concerning this clone itself: Within the sample, other DNA sequences also encode this same CDR3. The chain has TRBV28 and TRBJ2-3; D not certain. The CDR3 extends over 13 amino acids. CDR1 and CDR2 from the germline V gene are MDHEN and SYDVKM. Trimming stripped 2 bases from V and 1 base from J, with 4 bases between. CDR3 coding DNA: TGTGCCAGCAGTTTACCTGGCACAGATACGCAGTATTTT. It is translated as CASSLPGTDTQYF.

Concerning this clone itself: One end of the junction fails to match germline, which may point to a read error. The V and J genes are TRBV7-2 and TRBJ1-5, with D unclear. Germline CDR1 and CDR2: SGHTA and FQGNSA. The CDR3 consists of 15 residues. The CDR3 region is CSSSLDYSSNQPQHF. The CDR3, as DNA: TGTTCCAGCAGCTTAGATTACTCTAGCAATCAGCCCCAGCATTTT.

The chain carries TRBV4-2 and TRBJ2-5; 9 bases line up with TRBD1. Germline lookup yields CDR1 LGHNA and CDR2 YNFKEQ. The trim removed 4 bases at V and 2 bases at J, leaving 11 bases unmatched. CDR3 size: 17 residues. The CDR3, as DNA: TGTGCCAGCAGCCCAACCTTATTGGACAGGGGACAAGAGACCCAGTACTTC. Its protein is CASSPTLLDRGQETQYF.